This T cell receptor beta chain is drawn from a study of T cell repertoires in aging, cancer and after chemotherapy. Looking at the study overall: Chronic lymphocytic leukemia patients on fludarabine- or bendamustine-based regimens gave paired samples before and after chemotherapy. Study findings and constraints: These repertoire data do not allow conclusions about immunological memory after chemotherapy. Age-matched healthy donors had significantly more diverse, less clonal blood TCR repertoires than untreated cancer patients.

This clonotype showed up just a few times. No antigen is known for it. A mixed TRB-A/B primer pool amplified rearranged TRB by multiplex touch-down PCR. One entry per CDR3 protein, called by TCRdb with MiXCR from the multiplex PCR reads. The sample includes nearly 2,500 distinct CDR3 sequences, around 50% of them seen just once. V lost 2 bases to trimming and J lost 4 bases, with 17 bases between them. CDR1 and CDR2 (germline): MNHEY, SMNVEV (reference sequence). This CDR3 region has 16 residues. The template was genomic DNA from peripheral blood, not RNA. V gene TRBV27 combines with J gene TRBJ1-2; no definite D call. The receptor was isolated from a human donor with a blood cancer. The donor label of this sample is uncertain. Sequencing used blood. Here the CDR3 reads CASSLNPLEGIYGYTF. In DNA, the CDR3 is TGTGCCAGCAGTTTAAACCCCCTGGAGGGAATCTATGGCTACACCTTC.